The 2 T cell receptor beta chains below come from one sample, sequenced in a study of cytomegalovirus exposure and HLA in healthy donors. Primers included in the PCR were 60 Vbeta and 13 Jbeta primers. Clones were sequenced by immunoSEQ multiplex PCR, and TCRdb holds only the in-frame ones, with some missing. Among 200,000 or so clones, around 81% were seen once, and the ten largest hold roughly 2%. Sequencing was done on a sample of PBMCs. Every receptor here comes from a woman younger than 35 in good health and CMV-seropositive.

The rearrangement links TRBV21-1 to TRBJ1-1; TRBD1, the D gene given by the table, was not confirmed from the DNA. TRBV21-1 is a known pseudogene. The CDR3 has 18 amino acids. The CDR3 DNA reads TGTGCCAGCAGCAGATTAGCCTTCAGGGGGTCGGGGAACACTGAAGCTTTCTTT. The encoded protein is CASSRLAFRGSGNTEAFF.

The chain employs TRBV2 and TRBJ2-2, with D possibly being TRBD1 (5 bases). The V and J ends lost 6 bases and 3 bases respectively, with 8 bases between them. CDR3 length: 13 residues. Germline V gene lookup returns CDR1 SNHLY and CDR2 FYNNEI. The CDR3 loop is CASRVGDTGELFF. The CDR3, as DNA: TGTGCCAGCAGAGTAGGGGACACCGGGGAGCTGTTTTTT.